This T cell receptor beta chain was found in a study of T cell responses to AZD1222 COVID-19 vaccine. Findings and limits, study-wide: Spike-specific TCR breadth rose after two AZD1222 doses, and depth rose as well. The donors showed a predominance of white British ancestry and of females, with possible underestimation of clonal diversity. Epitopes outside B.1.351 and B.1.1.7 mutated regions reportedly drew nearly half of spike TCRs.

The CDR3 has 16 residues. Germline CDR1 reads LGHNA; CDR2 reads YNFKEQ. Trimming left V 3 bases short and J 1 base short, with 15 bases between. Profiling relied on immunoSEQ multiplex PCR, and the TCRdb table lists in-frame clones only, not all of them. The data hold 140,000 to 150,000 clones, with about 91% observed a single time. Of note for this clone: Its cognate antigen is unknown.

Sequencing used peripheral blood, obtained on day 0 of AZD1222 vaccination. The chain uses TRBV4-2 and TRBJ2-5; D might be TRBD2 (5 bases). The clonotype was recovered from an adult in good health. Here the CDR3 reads CASSHGLVKSQETQYF. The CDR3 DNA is TGTGCCAGCAGCCACGGACTTGTTAAATCCCAAGAGACCCAGTACTTC.